This T cell receptor beta chain was found in a study of CXCR3-negative and CXCR3-positive naive CD8 T cells. CDR1 is MNHEY and CDR2 is SMNVEV in the germline V gene (reference sequence). The CDR3 has 17 amino acids. UMI-tagged TRB cDNA libraries were built via 5' RACE. From the 5' RACE reads, TCRdb lists one entry per CDR3 protein and no DNA. In total, the table holds roughly 71,000 distinct CDR3 sequences. Sequencing was done on a sample of naive CXCR3- CD8+ T cells from blood. Sample subset: CD45RO-CCR7+CD27+CD95- naive CD8+ T cells lacking CXCR3 (TNR3-). The receptor was derived from a human donor in good health. Some clones in this sample may be carry-over from other donors' samples. This chain uses TRBV27 with TRBJ2-3; the D call from TCRdb, TRBD2, cannot be confirmed without DNA. The CDR3 loop reads CASSSTPGPSGTDTQYF.